Listed below are T cell receptor beta chains from one sample, sequenced in a study of CD8 T cells in Susac syndrome. MiXCR, run by TCRdb on the immunoSEQ multiplex PCR reads, gives a single entry per CDR3 protein. The repertoire holds tens of thousands of distinct CDR3 sequences, roughly 94% seen once, with about 0.3% in the top ten. The sequenced sample consisted of CD4+ T cells from PBMCs. Source of these receptors: a human donor with Susac syndrome. The CDR3 runs from the conserved cysteine through the conserved F or W.

>TRBV6-5
CAAGEYTIYF
>TRBV6-6
CASSYLYEQYF
>TRBV6-6
CASAMGQPQHF
>TRBV3-1
CASRRNSTDTQYF
>TRBV20-1
CSARDGGLGSNEKLFF
>TRBV11-2
CASSLMGSGDTQYF
>TRBV2
CASSEAGGATAEQYF
>TRBV28
CASSFPSSYEQYF
>TRBV20-1
CSAPGTGNGANVLTF
>TRBV6-2/TRBV6-3
CASSGANPGTAPNQPQHF
>TRBV11-1
CASSRTGGNEQFF
>TRBV19
CASSRSGASTDTQYF
>TRBV6-5
CASRWGPQSNSPLHF
>TRBV20-1
CSARDDRTTGELFF
>TRBV9
CASSVGQVNTEAFF
>TRBV20-1
CSARRPSEIADTQYF
>TRBV7-8
CASSLVTGPSPLHF